Reported below is one T cell receptor (beta chain). These data originate in a study of blood T cell repertoires in COVID-19. In germline, CDR1 is MNHEY, CDR2 SVGAGI. V gave up 4 bases and J gave up 2 bases, with 9 bases separating them. This CDR3 spans 14 amino acids. The data were produced by immunoSEQ multiplex PCR, yet TCRdb's version contains in-frame clones alone and is incomplete. The sample yields 100,000 to 150,000 clones, over 60% seen once. The chain carries TRBV6-5 and TRBJ1-5; tentative D call: TRBD1 (5 bases). The sequenced material came from peripheral blood. This clonotype originated in a woman between 70 and 85 years old with acute or convalescent COVID-19. The CDR3: CASSSGWGNQPQHF. The CDR3 DNA reads as TGTGCCAGCAGTTCAGGGTGGGGCAATCAGCCCCAGCATTTT.